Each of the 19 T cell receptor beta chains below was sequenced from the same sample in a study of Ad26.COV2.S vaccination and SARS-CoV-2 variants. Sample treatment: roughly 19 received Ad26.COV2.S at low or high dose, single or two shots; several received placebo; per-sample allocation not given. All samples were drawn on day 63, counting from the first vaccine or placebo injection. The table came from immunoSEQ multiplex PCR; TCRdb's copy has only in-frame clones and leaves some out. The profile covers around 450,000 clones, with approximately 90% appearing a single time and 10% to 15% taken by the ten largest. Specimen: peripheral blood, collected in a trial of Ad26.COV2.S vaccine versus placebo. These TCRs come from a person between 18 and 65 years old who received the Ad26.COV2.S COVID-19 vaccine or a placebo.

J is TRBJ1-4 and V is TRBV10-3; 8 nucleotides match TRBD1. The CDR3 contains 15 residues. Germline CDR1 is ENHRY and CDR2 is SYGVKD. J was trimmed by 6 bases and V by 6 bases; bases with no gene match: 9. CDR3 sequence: CAISDRGGKDEKLFF. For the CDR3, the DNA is TGTGCCATCAGCGACAGGGGCGGCAAGGATGAAAAACTGTTTTTT.

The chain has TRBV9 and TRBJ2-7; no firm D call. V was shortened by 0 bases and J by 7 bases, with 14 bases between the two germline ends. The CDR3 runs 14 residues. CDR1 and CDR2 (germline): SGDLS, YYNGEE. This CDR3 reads CASSVVGQSVEQYF. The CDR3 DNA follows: TGTGCCAGCAGCGTAGTGGGCCAGTCCGTGGAGCAGTACTTC. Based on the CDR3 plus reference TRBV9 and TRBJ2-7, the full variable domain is DSGVTQTPKHLITATGQRVTLRCSPRSGDLSVYWYQQSLDQGLQFLIQYYNGEERAKGNILERFSAQQFPDLHSELNLSSLELGDSALYFCASSVVGQSVEQYFGPGTRLTVT.

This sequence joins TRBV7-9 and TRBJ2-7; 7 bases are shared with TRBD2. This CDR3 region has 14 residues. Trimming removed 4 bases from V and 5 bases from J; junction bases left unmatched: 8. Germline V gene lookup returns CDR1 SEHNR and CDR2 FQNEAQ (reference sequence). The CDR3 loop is CASSSSGRYHEQYF. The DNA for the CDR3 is TGTGCCAGCAGCTCATCCGGGAGGTATCACGAGCAGTACTTC.

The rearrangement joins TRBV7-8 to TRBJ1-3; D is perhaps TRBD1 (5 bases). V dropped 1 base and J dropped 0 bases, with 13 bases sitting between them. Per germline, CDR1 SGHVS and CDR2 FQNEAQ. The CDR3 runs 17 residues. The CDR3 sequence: CASSLVRQGTSGNTIYF. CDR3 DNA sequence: TGTGCCAGCAGCTTAGTTCGTCAGGGTACCTCTGGAAACACCATATATTTT.

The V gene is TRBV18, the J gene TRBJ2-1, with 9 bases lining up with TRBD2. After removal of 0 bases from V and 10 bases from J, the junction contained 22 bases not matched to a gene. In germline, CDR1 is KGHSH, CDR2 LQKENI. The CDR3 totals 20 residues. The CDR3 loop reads CASSPPNHISKAGGEGEQFF. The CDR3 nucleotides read TGTGCCAGCTCACCACCTAATCACATCTCTAAGGCGGGAGGGGAAGGAGAGCAGTTCTTC. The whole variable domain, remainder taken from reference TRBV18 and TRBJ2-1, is NAGVMQNPRHLVRRRGQEARLRCSPMKGHSHVYWYRQLPEEGLKFMVYLQKENIIDESGMPKERFSAEFPKEGPSILRIQQVVRGDSAAYFCASSPPNHISKAGGEGEQFFGPGTRLTVL.

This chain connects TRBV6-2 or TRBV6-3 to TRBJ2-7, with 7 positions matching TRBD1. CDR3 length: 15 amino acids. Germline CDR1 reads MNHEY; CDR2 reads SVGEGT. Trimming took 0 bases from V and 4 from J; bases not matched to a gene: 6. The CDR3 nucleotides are TGTGCCAGCAGTTACTCCGGGACAGAGTGGTACGAGCAGTACTTC. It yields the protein CASSYSGTEWYEQYF.

The CDR3 DNA is TGTGCCAGCTCACACTCCTCAGGACTACCGACAGATACGCAGTATTTT. Translated, it gives CASSHSSGLPTDTQYF. The genes are TRBV18 and TRBJ2-3; D might be TRBD2 (6 bases). Trimming cost V 4 bases and J 3 bases, with 17 bases left between them. The CDR3 totals 16 residues. CDR1 is KGHSH and CDR2 is LQKENI in the germline V gene. Based on the CDR3 plus reference TRBV18 and TRBJ2-3, the full variable domain is NAGVMQNPRHLVRRRGQEARLRCSPMKGHSHVYWYRQLPEEGLKFMVYLQKENIIDESGMPKERFSAEFPKEGPSILRIQQVVRGDSAAYFCASSHSSGLPTDTQYFGPGTRLTVL.

CDR3 region: CASSRGGRVETQYF. For the CDR3, the DNA is TGTGCCAGTAGTAGGGGCGGGAGGGTGGAGACCCAGTACTTC. The chain uses TRBV19 and TRBJ2-5; 9 nucleotides match TRBD2. V was pared by 4 bases and J by 5 bases, with 5 bases of the junction left unmatched. This CDR3 is 14 amino acids long. CDR1 is LNHDA and CDR2 is SQIVND in the germline V gene (reference sequence). The complete variable domain, with remaining parts taken from reference TRBV19 and TRBJ2-5, reads DGGITQSPKYLFRKEGQNVTLSCEQNLNHDAMYWYRQDPGQGLRLIYYSQIVNDFQKGDIAEGYSVSREKKESFPLTVTSAQKNPTAFYLCASSRGGRVETQYFGPGTRLLVL.

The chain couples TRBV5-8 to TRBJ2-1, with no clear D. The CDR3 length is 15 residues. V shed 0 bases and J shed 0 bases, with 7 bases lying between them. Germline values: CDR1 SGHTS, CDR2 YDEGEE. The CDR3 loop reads CASSLAGLSYNEQFF. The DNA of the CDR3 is TGTGCCAGCAGCTTGGCCGGGCTCTCCTACAATGAGCAGTTCTTC.

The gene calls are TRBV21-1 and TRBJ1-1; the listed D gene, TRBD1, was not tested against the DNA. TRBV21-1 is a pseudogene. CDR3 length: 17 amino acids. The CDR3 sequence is CASSADRGRNQYTEAFF. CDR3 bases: TGTGCCAGCAGCGCAGACAGGGGGCGAAATCAGTACACTGAAGCTTTCTTT.

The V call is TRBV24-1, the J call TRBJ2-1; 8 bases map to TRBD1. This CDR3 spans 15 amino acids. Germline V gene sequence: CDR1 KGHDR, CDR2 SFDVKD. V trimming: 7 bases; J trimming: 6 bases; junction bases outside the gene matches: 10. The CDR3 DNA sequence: TGTGCCACCAGCCTAGTGGGACAGGTGAGCAATGAGCAGTTCTTC. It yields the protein CATSLVGQVSNEQFF.

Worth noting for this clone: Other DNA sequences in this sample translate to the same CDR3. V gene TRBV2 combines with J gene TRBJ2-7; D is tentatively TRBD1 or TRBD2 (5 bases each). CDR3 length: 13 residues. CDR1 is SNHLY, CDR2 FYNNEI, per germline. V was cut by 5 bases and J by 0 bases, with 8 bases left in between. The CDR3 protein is CASSRDGSYEQYF. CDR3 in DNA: TGTGCCAGCAGTCGGGACGGCTCCTACGAGCAGTACTTC.

In DNA form, the CDR3 reads TGCGCCAGCAGCTTGGCGGACAGGGGCGGACAAGATACGCAGTATTTT. Its protein product is CASSLADRGGQDTQYF. This sequence joins TRBV5-1 and TRBJ2-3, with 9 bases lining up with TRBD1. The CDR3 spans 16 residues. Germline V gene sequence: CDR1 SGHRS, CDR2 YFSETQ. Trimming cost V 0 bases and J 5 bases; bases outside gene matches: 7.

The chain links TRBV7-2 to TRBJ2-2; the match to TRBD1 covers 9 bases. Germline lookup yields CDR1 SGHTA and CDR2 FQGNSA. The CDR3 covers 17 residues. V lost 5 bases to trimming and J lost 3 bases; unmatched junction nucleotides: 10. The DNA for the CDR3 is TGTGCCAGCAGCCCGAAAGCTGGGACAGGGTACACCGGGGAGCTGTTTTTT. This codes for CASSPKAGTGYTGELFF.

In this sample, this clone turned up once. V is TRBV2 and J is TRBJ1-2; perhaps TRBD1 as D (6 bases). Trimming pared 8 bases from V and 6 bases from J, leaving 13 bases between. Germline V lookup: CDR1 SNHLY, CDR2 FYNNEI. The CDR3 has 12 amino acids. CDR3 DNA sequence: TGTGCCAGCTCGCCGGGGGCCCATGGCTACACCTTC. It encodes CASSPGAHGYTF.

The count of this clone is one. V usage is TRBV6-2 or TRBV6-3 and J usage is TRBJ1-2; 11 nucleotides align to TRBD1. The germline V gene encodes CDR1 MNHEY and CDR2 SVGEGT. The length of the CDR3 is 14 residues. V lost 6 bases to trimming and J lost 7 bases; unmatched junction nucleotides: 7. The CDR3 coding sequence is TGTGCCAGCAGCAGGACAGGGGGCGCATCTGGCTACACCTTC. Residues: CASSRTGGASGYTF.

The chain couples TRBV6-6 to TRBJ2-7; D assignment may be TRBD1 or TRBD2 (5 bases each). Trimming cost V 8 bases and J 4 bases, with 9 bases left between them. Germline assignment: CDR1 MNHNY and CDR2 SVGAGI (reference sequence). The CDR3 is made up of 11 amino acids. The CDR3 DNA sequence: TGTGCCAGCGGGACCGATTACGAGCAGTACTTC. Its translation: CASGTDYEQYF.

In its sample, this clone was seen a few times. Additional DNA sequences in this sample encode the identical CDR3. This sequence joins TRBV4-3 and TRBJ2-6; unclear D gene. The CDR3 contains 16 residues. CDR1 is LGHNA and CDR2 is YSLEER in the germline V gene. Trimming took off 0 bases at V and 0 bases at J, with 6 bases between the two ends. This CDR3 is CASSQDLGSGANVLTF. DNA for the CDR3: TGCGCCAGCAGCCAAGATCTGGGCTCTGGGGCCAACGTCCTGACTTTC.

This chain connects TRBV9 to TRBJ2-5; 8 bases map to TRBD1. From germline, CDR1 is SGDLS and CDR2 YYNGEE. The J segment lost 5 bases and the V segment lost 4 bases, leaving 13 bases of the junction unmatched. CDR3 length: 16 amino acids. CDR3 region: CASSLRDRSFGETQYF. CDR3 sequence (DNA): TGTGCCAGCAGCCTGCGGGACAGGAGTTTTGGGGAGACCCAGTACTTC.